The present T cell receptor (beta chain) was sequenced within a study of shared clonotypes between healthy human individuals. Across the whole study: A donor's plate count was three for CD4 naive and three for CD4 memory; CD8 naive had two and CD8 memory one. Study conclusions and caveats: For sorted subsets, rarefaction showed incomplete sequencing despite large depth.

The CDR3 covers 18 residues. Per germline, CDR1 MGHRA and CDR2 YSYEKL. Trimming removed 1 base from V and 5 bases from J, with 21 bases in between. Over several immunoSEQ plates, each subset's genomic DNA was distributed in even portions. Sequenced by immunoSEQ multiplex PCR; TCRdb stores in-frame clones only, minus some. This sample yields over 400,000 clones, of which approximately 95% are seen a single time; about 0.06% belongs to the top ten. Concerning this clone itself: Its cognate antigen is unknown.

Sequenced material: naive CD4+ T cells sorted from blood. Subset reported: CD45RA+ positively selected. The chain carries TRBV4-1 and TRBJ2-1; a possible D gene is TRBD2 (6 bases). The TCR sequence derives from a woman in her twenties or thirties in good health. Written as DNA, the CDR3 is TGCGCCAGCAGCCAAGTACCCAAACTGGCGGGACCAGACAATGAGCAGTTCTTC. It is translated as CASSQVPKLAGPDNEQFF.